What follows are 5 T cell receptor beta chains derived from one specimen sequenced in a study of T cell responses to AZD1222 COVID-19 vaccine. The table came from immunoSEQ multiplex PCR; TCRdb's copy has only in-frame clones and leaves some out. Altogether 55,000 to 85,000 clones are present, 84% being singletons, with the ten largest covering 8% to 10%. The sequenced sample was peripheral blood, obtained on day 0 of AZD1222 vaccination. These receptors were taken from an adult in good health.

J is TRBJ1-1 and V is TRBV7-3, with D hard to call. Germline loops: CDR1 SGHTA, CDR2 FQGTGA. Between the trimmed V and J ends, which lost 0 bases and 5 bases, there was a span of 13 bases. The CDR3 is made up of 15 amino acids. This CDR3 is CASSLTRALRTEAFF. CDR3 coding DNA: TGTGCCAGCAGCTTAACGAGGGCGTTACGGACTGAAGCTTTCTTT.

The chain is built from TRBV6-5 and TRBJ2-7; D possibly corresponds to TRBD2 (6 bases). The CDR3 runs 12 residues. Deletions cut 8 bases from V and 7 bases from J, with 15 bases between. Germline V gene data show CDR1 as MNHEY and CDR2 as SVGAGI. The CDR3 coding sequence is TGTGCCAGCCGGGACTCGGCCCTAGAGCAGTACTTC. This translates into CASRDSALEQYF.

There are a few counts of this clone. The chain couples TRBV6-5 to TRBJ1-2; D unresolved. Germline-derived CDR1 and CDR2 are MNHEY and SVGAGI. Trimming removed 6 bases from V and 4 bases from J, with 9 bases in between. This CDR3 region has 12 residues. The CDR3 DNA follows: TGTGCCAGCAGCGCCTTTTTCTATGGCTACACCTTC. This gives the protein CASSAFFYGYTF.

The genes are TRBV29-1 and TRBJ2-3; D gene ambiguous. V lost 4 bases and J 4 bases, leaving 15 bases between the germline ends. The V gene's germline CDR1 is SQVTM and CDR2 ANQGSEA. The CDR3 consists of 14 residues. The CDR3 loop is CSVVWGIVPDTQYF. CDR3 nucleotides: TGCAGCGTTGTCTGGGGTATTGTGCCAGATACGCAGTATTTT.

V is TRBV5-5 and J is TRBJ2-7; 10 bases fit TRBD2. From germline, CDR1 is SGHKS and CDR2 YYEKEE (reference sequence). The CDR3 consists of 14 residues. J lost 2 bases, V lost 4 bases, and 3 bases had no gene match. CDR3 sequence: CASSTTSGAYEQYF. Written as DNA, the CDR3 is TGTGCCAGCAGCACAACTAGCGGGGCCTACGAGCAGTACTTC.